Presented here are 9 T cell receptor beta chains from one specimen sequenced in a study of blood T cell repertoires in COVID-19. Data came from immunoSEQ multiplex PCR; TCRdb stores just in-frame clones and leaves some out. The top ten clones hold around 2.9% of a sample with tens of thousands of clones, about 90% of them seen once. Input material: peripheral blood. These receptors came from a man aged 45-65 years with COVID-19, enrolled during active disease.

J is TRBJ2-1 and V is TRBV5-1, with D uncertain. CDR1 is SGHRS and CDR2 is YFSETQ in the germline V gene. The CDR3 spans 13 residues. The ends were cut back, 0 bases at V and 6 bases at J, with 7 bases in the middle. The CDR3 is CASSLEQRNEQFF. CDR3 nucleotides: TGCGCCAGCAGCTTGGAACAACGCAATGAGCAGTTCTTC.

The CDR3 is CASSLRGVLDTQYF. As DNA, the CDR3 is TGTGCCAGCAGTTTGCGCGGGGTATTAGATACGCAGTATTTT. The genes are TRBV28 and TRBJ2-3, with a weak D call TRBD2 (6 bases). The germline V and J ends were trimmed by 3 bases and 5 bases, with 12 bases remaining between them. This CDR3 is built from 14 residues. The germline V gene has CDR1 MDHEN and CDR2 SYDVKM.

This CDR3 reads CAWSPEWNTEAFF. CDR3 DNA sequence: TGTGCCTGGAGTCCCGAGTGGAACACTGAAGCTTTCTTT. The chain employs TRBV30 and TRBJ1-1; no clear D. CDR3 length equals 13 residues. Germline CDR1 GTSNPN, CDR2 SVGIG (reference sequence). Trimming removed 2 bases from V and 1 base from J, with 8 bases in between.

The rearrangement joins TRBV12-3 or TRBV12-4 to TRBJ1-2; D uncertain. The CDR3 sequence is 13 residues long. V was trimmed by 3 bases and J by 6 bases, leaving 11 bases between them. The CDR3 sequence: CASSFSRSHGYTF. CDR3 sequence (DNA): TGTGCCAGCAGTTTTTCTAGGTCCCATGGCTACACCTTC.

This clone has a single count. The chain has TRBV5-4 and TRBJ1-2, with 8 positions matching TRBD1. With V trimmed by 4 bases and J by 7 bases, 6 bases remained unmatched. Germline lookup yields CDR1 SGHNT and CDR2 YYREEE (reference sequence). CDR3 length equals 13 residues. The CDR3 sequence: CASSTDRDGGYTF. The CDR3 DNA reads TGTGCCAGCAGCACGGACAGGGACGGTGGCTACACCTTC.

V gene TRBV5-4 combines with J gene TRBJ2-7; D might be TRBD1 (6 bases). Germline V CDR1 and CDR2: SGHNT, YYREEE (reference sequence). There are 14 residues in the CDR3. V was pared by 3 bases and J by 2 bases, with 12 bases between. The CDR3 protein is CASSSGTTPYEQYF. Here the CDR3 DNA reads TGTGCCAGCAGCTCCGGGACAACGCCCTACGAGCAGTACTTC.

The CDR3: CASSPHGTGGAGYGYTF. CDR3 bases: TGTGCCAGCAGTCCGCACGGGACAGGGGGCGCGGGGTATGGCTACACCTTC. V and J are TRBV6-6 and TRBJ1-2; 12 bases line up with TRBD1. Germline V gene lookup returns CDR1 MNHNY and CDR2 SVGAGI (reference sequence). The trim removed 5 bases at V and 5 bases at J, leaving 12 bases unmatched. This CDR3 has 17 residues.

The rearrangement uses TRBV2 and TRBJ1-2; weak D call: TRBD1 (5 bases). Germline CDR1 SNHLY, CDR2 FYNNEI. There are 14 residues in the CDR3. Trimming shortened V by 7 bases and J by 2 bases, and 14 bases separated the two germline ends. This chain's CDR3 is CASTHGGRNYGYTF. CDR3 DNA: TGTGCCAGCACCCACGGGGGGAGAAACTATGGCTACACCTTC.

The chain links TRBV3-1 (or the pseudogene TRBV3-2) to TRBJ2-1; 7 bases match TRBD2. J gave up 6 bases and V 1 base, and 6 bases lay outside the gene matches. The CDR3 length is 15 residues. CDR1 is LGHDT, CDR2 YNNKEL, per germline (reference sequence). The CDR3 coding sequence is TGTGCCAGCAGCCAAGCCTTGGGGAGGGCCAATGAGCAGTTCTTC. Protein sequence: CASSQALGRANEQFF.